Listed below are T cell receptor beta chains from one sample, sequenced in a study of control samples from healthy donors and cancer patients. Using immunoSEQ multiplex PCR, the repertoire was profiled, and TCRdb retains in-frame clones only, with some absent. Among about 63,000 clones listed, roughly 86% were seen once. The specimen sequenced was PBMCs. The receptors derive from a woman aged 55-69 years with lung cancer. The conserved cysteine and the conserved F or W are not part of the CDR3 here.

v_gene,j_gene,CDR3aa
TRBV5-4,TRBJ2-3,ASSPWGSTDTQY
TRBV7-9,TRBJ1-1,ASSEQGARTEAF
TRBV9,TRBJ1-4,ASSAQGTTNEKLF
TRBV7-8,TRBJ1-2,ASSGGGRGTYGYT
TRBV4-1,TRBJ1-6,ASSQVDRGASPLH
TRBV27,TRBJ2-2,ASTRAGGPGELF
TRBV18,TRBJ2-2,ASSLAGETGELF
TRBV7-8,TRBJ2-3,ASSLGGQAGTDTQY
TRBV27,TRBJ1-6,ASTPRGNSPLH
TRBV6-6,TRBJ1-1,ASTSSEAPEEAF
TRBV19,TRBJ1-1,ASSIGDYGTEAF
TRBV12-3/TRBV12-4,TRBJ2-2,ASSLGDGELF
TRBV2,TRBJ2-3,ASSEQDTQY
TRBV27,TRBJ2-2,ASSLERGGELF
TRBV28,TRBJ1-5,ASLRTYGNQPQH